This T cell receptor (beta chain) was identified during a study of blood T cell repertoires in COVID-19. Study-wide background: Sources were T cells, B-cell-depleted T cells, or PBMCs; the material itself was cDNA or gDNA.

Profiled with immunoSEQ multiplex PCR; TCRdb holds only in-frame clones, not every one. Of around 280,000 clones in the sample, around 88% were seen once. The V gene's germline CDR1 is SNHLY and CDR2 FYNNEI. The CDR3 length is 12 residues. V lost 9 bases and J lost 6, with 13 bases in between. The TCR was taken from a woman in her forties who had recovered from COVID-19. This chain uses TRBV2 with TRBJ2-3, with D possibly being TRBD1 (6 bases). Sequenced sample: PBMCs or T cells enriched from blood (not recorded which). The CDR3 protein is CARGRGLDTQYF. Written as DNA, the CDR3 is TGTGCCAGGGGCAGGGGTCTGGATACGCAGTATTTT.